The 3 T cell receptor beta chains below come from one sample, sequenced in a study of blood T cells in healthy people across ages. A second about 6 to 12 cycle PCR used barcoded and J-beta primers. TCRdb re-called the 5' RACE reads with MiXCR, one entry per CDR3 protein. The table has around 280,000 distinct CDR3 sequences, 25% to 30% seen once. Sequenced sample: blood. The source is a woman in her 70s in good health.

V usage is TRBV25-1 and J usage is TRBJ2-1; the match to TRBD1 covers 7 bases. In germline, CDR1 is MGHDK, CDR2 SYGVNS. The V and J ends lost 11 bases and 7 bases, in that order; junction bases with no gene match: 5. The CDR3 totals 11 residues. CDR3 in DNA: TGTGCCGTCCTACAGGGGAATGAGCAGTTCTTC. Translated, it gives CAVLQGNEQFF.

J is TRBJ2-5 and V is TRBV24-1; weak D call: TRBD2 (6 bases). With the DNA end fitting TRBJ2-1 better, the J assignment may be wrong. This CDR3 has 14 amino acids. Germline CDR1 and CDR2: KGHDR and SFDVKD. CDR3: CATSRDGRGNEQFF. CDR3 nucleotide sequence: TGTGCCACCAGTAGGGACGGGAGAGGCAATGAGCAGTTCTTC.

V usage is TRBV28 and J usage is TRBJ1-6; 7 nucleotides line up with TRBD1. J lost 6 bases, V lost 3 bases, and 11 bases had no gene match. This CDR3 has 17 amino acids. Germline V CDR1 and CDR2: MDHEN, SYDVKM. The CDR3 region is CASSFPPTGLGNSPLHF. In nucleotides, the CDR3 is TGTGCCAGCAGTTTCCCTCCGACAGGGCTTGGTAATTCACCCCTCCACTTT.